This T cell receptor beta chain derives from a study of cytomegalovirus exposure and HLA in healthy donors. Overall study results and limits: The authors enumerated around 150 TCR beta chains as linked to cytomegalovirus. An analysis that was carried out later associated 15,000 to 20,000 TCR beta sequences with HLA alleles at 0.05 false discovery rate. As was reported, the classifier diagnosed cytomegalovirus status with high specificity and sensitivity.

Trimming at V came to 6 bases and at J to 5 bases, leaving 7 bases not matched to a gene. CDR1 and CDR2 from the germline V gene are MDHEN and SYDVKM. CDR3 length: 15 residues. This clone was seen just once. Its antigen is unidentified. Amplification used 60 Vbeta primers and 13 Jbeta primers. Produced via immunoSEQ multiplex PCR; TCRdb's table is partial and in-frame only. The table records 170,000 or so clones, roughly four fifths of them present only once. The J gene is TRBJ2-5, the V gene TRBV28; 12 nucleotides align to TRBD2. This receptor was obtained from a woman between 50 and 59 years old in good health and CMV-seronegative. The specimen sequenced was PBMCs. CDR3 sequence reads: CASSPAGTSGETQYF. The DNA for the CDR3 is TGTGCCAGCAGCCCCGCCGGGACTAGCGGGGAGACCCAGTACTTC.